This T cell receptor (beta chain) was identified during a study of Graves' ophthalmopathy and Graves' hyperthyroidism. The study, taken as a whole, reports: Most expanded clonotypes in thyroid above 0.001 frequency also showed up in blood.

People with hyperthyroidism were aged 18 to 65 and newly diagnosed, under 2 months' duration. The CDR3 is made up of 15 amino acids. V shed 5 bases and J 1 base; nucleotides not matched to a gene: 7. CDR1 is MDHEN and CDR2 is SYDVKM in the germline V gene. Concerning this clonotype itself: Its antigen is as yet unknown.

TCR beta CDR3 amplification used RNA transcripts. Following a first-round RT-PCR that used HTBI primers, a second-round multiplex PCR was carried out. TCRdb recomputed calls from the multiplex PCR reads with MiXCR, one row per CDR3 protein. Among around 1.1 million distinct CDR3 sequences listed, about two fifths were seen once. V is TRBV28 and J is TRBJ2-5, with TRBD2 matching 7 bases. This TCR was recovered from an adult man with Graves' hyperthyroidism. Sequenced input: peripheral blood or thyroid tissue (not recorded which). CDR3 nucleotide sequence: TGTGCCAGCAGTAGGCTAGCGGTACTCCAAGAGACCCAGTACTTC. Translating it yields CASSRLAVLQETQYF.